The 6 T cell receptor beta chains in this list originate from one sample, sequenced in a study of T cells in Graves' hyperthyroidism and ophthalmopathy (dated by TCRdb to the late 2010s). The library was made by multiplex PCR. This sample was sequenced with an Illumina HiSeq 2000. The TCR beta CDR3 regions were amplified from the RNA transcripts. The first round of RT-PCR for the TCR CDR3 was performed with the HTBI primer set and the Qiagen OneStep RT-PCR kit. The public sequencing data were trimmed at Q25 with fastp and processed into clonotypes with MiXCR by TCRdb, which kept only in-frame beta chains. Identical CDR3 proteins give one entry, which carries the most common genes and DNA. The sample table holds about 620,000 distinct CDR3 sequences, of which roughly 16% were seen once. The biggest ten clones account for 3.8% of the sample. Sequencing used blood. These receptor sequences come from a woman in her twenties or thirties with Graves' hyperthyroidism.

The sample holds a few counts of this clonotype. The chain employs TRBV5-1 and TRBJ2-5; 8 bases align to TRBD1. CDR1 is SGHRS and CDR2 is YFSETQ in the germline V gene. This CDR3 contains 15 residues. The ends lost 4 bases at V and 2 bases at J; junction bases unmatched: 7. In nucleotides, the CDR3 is TGCGCCAGCAGCAAGGGACAGGCAACACAAGAGACCCAGTACTTC. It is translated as CASSKGQATQETQYF.

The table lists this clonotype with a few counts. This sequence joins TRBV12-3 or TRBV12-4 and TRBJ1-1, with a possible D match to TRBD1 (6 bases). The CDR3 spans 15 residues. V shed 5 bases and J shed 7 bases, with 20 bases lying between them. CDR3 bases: TGTGCCAGCAGTCCCAAGGGGGTAAATGTCGATGAAGCTTTCTTT. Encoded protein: CASSPKGVNVDEAFF.

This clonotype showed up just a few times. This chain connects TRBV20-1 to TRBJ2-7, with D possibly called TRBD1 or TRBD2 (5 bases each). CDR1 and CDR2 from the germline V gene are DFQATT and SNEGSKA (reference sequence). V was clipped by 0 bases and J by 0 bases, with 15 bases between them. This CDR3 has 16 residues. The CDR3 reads CSARDLGTKSSYEQYF. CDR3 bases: TGCAGTGCTAGAGATCTAGGGACGAAAAGCTCCTACGAGCAGTACTTC.

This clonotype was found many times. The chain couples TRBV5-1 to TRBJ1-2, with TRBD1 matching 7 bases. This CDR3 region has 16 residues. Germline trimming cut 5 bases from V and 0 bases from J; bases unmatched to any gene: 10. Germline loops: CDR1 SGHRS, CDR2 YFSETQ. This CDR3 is CASSRRDRLTNYGYTF. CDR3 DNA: TGCGCCAGCAGTCGTCGGGACAGACTGACTAACTATGGCTACACCTTC.

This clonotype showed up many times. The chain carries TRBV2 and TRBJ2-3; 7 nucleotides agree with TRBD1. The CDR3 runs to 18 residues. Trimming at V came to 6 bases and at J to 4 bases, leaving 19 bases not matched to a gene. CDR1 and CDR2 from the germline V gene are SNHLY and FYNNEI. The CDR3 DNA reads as TGTGCCAGCAGCGCCGCAACCCGACAGGGTAAAGAGGCAGATACGCAGTATTTT. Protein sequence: CASSAATRQGKEADTQYF.

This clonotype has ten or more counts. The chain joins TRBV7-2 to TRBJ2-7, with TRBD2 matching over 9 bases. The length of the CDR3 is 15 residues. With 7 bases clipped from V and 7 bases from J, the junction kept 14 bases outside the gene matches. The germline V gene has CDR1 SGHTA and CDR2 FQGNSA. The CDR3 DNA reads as TGTGCCAGCACCCCTTTAGCGGGAGTTTTGCGGGAGCAGTACTTC. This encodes CASTPLAGVLREQYF.